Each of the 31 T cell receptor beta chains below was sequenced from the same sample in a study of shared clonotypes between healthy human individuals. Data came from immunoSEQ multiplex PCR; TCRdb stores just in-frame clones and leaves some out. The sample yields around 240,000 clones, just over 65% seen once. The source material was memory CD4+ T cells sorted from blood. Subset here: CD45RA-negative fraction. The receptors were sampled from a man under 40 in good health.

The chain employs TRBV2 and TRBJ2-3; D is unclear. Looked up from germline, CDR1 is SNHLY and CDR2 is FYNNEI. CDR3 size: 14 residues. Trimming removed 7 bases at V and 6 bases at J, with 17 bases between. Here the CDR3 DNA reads TGTGCCAGCAAGATGGACGGGCCTGGTGATACGCAGTATTTT. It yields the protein CASKMDGPGDTQYF.

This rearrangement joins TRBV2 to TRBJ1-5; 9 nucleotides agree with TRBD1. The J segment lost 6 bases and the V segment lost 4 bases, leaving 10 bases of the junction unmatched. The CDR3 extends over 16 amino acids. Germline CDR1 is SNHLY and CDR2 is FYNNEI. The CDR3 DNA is TGTGCCAGCAGTGTACACAGGGGGCGCGTTTCTCAGCCCCAGCATTTT. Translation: CASSVHRGRVSQPQHF.

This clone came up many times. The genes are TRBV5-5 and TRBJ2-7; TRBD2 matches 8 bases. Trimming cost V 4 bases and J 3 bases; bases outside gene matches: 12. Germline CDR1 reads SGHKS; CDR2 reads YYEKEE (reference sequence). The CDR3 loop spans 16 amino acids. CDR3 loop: CASSQMTLAGNYEQYF. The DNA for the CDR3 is TGTGCCAGCAGCCAGATGACCCTAGCGGGTAACTACGAGCAGTACTTC.

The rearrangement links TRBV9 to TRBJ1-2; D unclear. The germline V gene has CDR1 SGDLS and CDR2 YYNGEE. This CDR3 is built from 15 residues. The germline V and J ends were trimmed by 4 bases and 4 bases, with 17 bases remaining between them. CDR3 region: CASSPHRGSSYGYTF. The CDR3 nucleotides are TGTGCCAGCAGCCCTCACCGGGGTTCTTCCTATGGCTACACCTTC.

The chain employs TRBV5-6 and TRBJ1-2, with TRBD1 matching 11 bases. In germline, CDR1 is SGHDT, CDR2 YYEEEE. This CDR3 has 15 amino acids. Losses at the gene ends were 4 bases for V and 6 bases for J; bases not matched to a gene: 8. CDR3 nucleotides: TGTGCCAGCAGCCCTTCAAGGACAGGGGGCCATGGCTACACCTTC. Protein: CASSPSRTGGHGYTF.

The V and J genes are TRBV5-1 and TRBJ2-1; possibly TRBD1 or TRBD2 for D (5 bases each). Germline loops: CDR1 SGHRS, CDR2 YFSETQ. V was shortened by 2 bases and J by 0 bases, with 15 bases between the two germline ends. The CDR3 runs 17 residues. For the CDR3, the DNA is TGCGCCAGCAGCTTCTCGGGGCCTCAGAGCTCCTACAATGAGCAGTTCTTC. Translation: CASSFSGPQSSYNEQFF.

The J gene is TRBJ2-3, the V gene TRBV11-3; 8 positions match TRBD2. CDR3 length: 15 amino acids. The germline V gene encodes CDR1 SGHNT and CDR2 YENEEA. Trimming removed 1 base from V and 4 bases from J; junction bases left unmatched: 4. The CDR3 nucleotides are TGTGCCAGCAGCTTAGCGGGAGGGCCTTCAGATACGCAGTATTTT. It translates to CASSLAGGPSDTQYF.

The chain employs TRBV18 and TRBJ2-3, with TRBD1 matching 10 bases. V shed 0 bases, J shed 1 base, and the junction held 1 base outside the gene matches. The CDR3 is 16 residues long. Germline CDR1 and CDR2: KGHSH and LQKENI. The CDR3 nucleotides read TGTGCCAGCTCACCACCCGGGACAGGGGGCACAGATACGCAGTATTTT. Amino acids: CASSPPGTGGTDTQYF.

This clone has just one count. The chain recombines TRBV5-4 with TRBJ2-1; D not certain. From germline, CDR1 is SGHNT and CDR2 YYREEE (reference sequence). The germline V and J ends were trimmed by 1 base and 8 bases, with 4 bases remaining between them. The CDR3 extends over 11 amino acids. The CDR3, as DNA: TGTGCCAGCAGCTTGTTTTATGAGCAGTTCTTC. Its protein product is CASSLFYEQFF. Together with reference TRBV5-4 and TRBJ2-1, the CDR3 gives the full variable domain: ETGVTQSPTHLIKTRGQQVTLRCSSQSGHNTVSWYQQALGQGPQFIFQYYREEENGRGNFPPRFSGLQFPNYSSELNVNALELDDSALYLCASSLFYEQFFGPGTRLTVL.

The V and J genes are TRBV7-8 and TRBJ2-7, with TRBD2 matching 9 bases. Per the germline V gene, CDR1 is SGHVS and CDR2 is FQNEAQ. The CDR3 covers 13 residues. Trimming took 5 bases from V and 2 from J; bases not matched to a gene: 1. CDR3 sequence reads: CASSRLAAYEQYF. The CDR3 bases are TGTGCCAGCAGCCGACTAGCGGCCTACGAGCAGTACTTC.

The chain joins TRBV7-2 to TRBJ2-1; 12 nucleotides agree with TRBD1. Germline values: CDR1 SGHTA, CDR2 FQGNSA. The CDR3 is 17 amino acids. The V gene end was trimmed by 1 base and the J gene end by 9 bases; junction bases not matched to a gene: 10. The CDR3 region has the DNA TGTGCCAGCAGCTTAGTGGTCGGGACAGGGGGCTTCTTTGAGCAGTTCTTC. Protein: CASSLVVGTGGFFEQFF.

CDR3 amino acids: CASSPQSGSLAGNTIYF. In DNA form, the CDR3 reads TGTGCCAGCTCACCTCAATCGGGGAGTTTGGCTGGAAACACCATATATTTT. The chain joins TRBV18 to TRBJ1-3, with D hard to call. Germline V CDR1 and CDR2: KGHSH, LQKENI. CDR3 length: 17 residues. V dropped 3 bases and J dropped 2 bases, with 17 bases sitting between them.

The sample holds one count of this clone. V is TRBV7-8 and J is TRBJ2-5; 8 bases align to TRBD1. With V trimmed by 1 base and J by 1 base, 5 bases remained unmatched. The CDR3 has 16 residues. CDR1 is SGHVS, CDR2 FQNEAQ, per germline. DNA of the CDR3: TGTGCCAGCAGCTTAGGAAGACAGGGGTTCCAAGAGACCCAGTACTTC. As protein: CASSLGRQGFQETQYF.

The CDR3 is CASSPDRASGNTIYF. The CDR3 DNA is TGTGCCAGCAGTCCAGACAGGGCCTCTGGAAACACCATATATTTT. The J gene is TRBJ1-3, the V gene TRBV27; TRBD1 matches 7 bases. The ends lost 5 bases at V and 0 bases at J; junction bases unmatched: 4. The CDR3 runs to 15 residues. Germline CDR1 reads MNHEY; CDR2 reads SMNVEV (reference sequence).

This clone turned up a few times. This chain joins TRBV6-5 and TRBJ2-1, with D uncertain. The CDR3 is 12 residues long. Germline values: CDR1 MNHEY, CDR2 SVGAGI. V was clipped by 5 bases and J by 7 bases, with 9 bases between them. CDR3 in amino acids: CASSNSRNEQFF. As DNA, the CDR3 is TGTGCCAGCAGTAACAGCCGGAATGAGCAGTTCTTC.

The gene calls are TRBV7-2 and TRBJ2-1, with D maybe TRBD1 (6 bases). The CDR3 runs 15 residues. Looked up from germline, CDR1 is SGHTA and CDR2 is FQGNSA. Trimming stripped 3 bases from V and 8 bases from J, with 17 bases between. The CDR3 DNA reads TGTGCCAGCAGCTTCGAAGGTACAGGGACCCATGAGCAGTTCTTC. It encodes CASSFEGTGTHEQFF.

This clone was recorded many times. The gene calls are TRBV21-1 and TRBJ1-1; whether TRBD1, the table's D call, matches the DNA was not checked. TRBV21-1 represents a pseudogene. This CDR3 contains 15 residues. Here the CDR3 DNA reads TGTGCCAGCAGCAACGGAACAGGGGAGAACACTGAAGCTTTCTTT. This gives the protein CASSNGTGENTEAFF.

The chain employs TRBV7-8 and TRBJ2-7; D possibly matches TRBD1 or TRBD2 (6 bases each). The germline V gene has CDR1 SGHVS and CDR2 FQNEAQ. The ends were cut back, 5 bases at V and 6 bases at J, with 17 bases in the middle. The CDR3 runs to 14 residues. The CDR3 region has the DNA TGTGCCAGCAGCCAAGGACTTTCGGGGGCCGAGCAGTACTTC. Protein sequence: CASSQGLSGAEQYF. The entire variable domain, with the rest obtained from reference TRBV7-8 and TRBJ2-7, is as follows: GAGVSQSPRYKVAKRGQDVALRCDPISGHVSLFWYQQALGQGPEFLTYFQNEAQLDKSGLPSDRFFAERPEGSVSTLKIQRTQQEDSAVYLCASSQGLSGAEQYFGPGTRLTVT.

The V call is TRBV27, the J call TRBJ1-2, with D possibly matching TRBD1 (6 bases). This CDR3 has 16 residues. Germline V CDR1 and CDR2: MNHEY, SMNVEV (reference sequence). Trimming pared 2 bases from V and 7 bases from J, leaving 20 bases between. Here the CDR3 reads CASSLRGGGGIFGYTF. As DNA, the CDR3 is TGTGCCAGCAGTTTAAGGGGCGGGGGGGGCATTTTTGGCTACACCTTC.

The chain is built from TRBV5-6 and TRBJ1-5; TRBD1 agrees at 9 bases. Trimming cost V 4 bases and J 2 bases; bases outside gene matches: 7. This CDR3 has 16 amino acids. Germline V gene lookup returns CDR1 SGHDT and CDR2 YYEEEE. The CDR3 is CASSLTTGGGNQPQHF. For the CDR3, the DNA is TGTGCCAGCAGCCTAACTACAGGGGGCGGCAATCAGCCCCAGCATTTT.

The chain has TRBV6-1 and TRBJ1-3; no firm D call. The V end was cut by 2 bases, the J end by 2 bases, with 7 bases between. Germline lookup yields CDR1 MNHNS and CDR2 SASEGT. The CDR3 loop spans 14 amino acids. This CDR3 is CASSETRPGNTIYF. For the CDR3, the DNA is TGTGCCAGCAGTGAAACACGCCCTGGAAACACCATATATTTT.

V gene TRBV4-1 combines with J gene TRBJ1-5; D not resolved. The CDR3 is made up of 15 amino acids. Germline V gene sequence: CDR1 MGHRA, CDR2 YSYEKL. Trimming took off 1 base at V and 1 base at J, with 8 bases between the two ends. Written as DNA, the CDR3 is TGCGCCAGCAGCCAAGTTGGCGGGAGCAATCAGCCCCAGCATTTT. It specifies CASSQVGGSNQPQHF.

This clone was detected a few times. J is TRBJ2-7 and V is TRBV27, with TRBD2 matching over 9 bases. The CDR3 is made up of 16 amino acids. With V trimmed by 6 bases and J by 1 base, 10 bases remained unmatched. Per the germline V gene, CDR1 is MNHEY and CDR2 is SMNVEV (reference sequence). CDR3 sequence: CASSRTLAGSSYEQYF. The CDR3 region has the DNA TGTGCCAGCAGCCGTACCCTAGCGGGGAGTTCCTACGAGCAGTACTTC.

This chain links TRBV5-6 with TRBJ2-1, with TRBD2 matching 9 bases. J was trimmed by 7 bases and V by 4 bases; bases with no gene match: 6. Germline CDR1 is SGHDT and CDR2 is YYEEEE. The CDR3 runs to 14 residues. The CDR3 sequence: CASSAGGTMNEQFF. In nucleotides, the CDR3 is TGTGCCAGCAGCGCGGGAGGGACTATGAATGAGCAGTTCTTC.

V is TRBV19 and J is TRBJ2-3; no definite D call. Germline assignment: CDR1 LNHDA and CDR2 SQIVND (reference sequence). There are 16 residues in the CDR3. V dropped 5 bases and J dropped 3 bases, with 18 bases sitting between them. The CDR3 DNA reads TGTGCCAGTAGTGCCCGTGTCTCCTGGGGAACAGATACGCAGTATTTT. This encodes CASSARVSWGTDTQYF.

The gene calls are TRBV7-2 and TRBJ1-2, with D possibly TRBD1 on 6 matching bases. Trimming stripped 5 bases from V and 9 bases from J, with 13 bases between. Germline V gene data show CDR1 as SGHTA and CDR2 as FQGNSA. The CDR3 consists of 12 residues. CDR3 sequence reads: CASSLRGGRYTF. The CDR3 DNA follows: TGTGCCAGCAGCCTACGGGGGGGCCGCTACACCTTC.

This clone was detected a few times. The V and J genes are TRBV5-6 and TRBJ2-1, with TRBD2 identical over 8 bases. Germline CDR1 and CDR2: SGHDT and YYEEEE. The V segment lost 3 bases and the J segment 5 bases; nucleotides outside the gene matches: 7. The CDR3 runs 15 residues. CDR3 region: CASSSAGGGNNEQFF. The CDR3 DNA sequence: TGTGCCAGCAGCTCCGCGGGGGGAGGAAACAATGAGCAGTTCTTC.

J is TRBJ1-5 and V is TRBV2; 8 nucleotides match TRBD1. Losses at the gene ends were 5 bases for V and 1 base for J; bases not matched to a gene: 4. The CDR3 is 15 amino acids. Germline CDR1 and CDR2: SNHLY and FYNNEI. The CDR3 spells CASSLGQASNQPQHF. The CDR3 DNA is TGTGCCAGCAGTTTGGGACAGGCGAGCAATCAGCCCCAGCATTTT.

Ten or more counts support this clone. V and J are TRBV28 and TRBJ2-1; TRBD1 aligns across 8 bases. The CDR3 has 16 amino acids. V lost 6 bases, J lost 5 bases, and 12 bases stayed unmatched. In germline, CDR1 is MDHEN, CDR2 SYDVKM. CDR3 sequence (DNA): TGTGCCAGCAGCCCTATTGGGACAGGAGGCCACAATGAGCAGTTCTTC. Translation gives CASSPIGTGGHNEQFF.

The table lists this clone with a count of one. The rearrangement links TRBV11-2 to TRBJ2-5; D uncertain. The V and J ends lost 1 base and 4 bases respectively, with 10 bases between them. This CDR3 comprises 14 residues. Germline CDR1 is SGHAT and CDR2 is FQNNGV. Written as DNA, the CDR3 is TGTGCCAGCAGCTTAGTTGCTTTGGTAGAGACCCAGTACTTC. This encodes CASSLVALVETQYF.

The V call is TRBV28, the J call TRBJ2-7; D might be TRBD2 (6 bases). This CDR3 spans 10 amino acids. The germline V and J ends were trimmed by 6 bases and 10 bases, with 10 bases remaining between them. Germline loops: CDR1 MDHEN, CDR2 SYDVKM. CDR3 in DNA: TGTGCCAGCAGCCGGCGGGAACAGTACTTC. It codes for CASSRREQYF.